Listed below are T cell receptor beta chains from one sample, sequenced in a study of OX40 agonist ivuxolimab in advanced cancers. Assay used: immunoSEQ multiplex PCR; TCRdb lists only in-frame clones, some missing. The table records over 50,000 clones, roughly 90% of them present only once. The source material was CD4+ or CD8+ T cells sorted from blood, sampled in a trial of the OX40 agonist ivuxolimab. These receptor sequences come from an adult with an advanced solid tumor such as melanoma, head and neck, liver or kidney cancer. The CDR3 runs from the conserved cysteine through the conserved F or W. The D gene is left open where the match is weak. Where a row states a size, it is once, few, many or the class of an expanded clone; other rows omit it.

>TRBV12-5|-|TRBJ2-1|-
CASGPAGRYEQFF
TGTGCTAGTGGTCCGGCGGGGAGGTATGAGCAGTTCTTC
>TRBV6-5|-|TRBJ1-2|-
CASKETGNYGYTF
TGTGCCAGCAAAGAGACAGGCAACTATGGCTACACCTTC
>TRBV5-8|-|TRBJ2-2|-
CASSPGQLNTGELFF
TGTGCCAGCAGCCCCGGACAGTTGAACACCGGGGAGCTGTTTTTT
>TRBV6-1|-|TRBJ2-7|-
CASRDRFASYEQYF
TGTGCCAGCAGGGACCGATTCGCCAGCTACGAGCAGTACTTC
>TRBV19|-|TRBJ1-4|-
CASRWGKGGNEKLFF
TGTGCCAGCCGGTGGGGAAAAGGAGGTAATGAAAAACTGTTTTTT
>TRBV5-6|-|TRBJ1-1|-
CASSLDLGAAEAFF
TGTGCCAGCAGCTTAGATTTAGGGGCCGCCGAAGCTTTCTTT
>TRBV5-1|TRBD1|TRBJ1-6|-
CASSLQGMTSPLHF
TGCGCCAGCAGCCTACAGGGGATGACTTCACCCCTCCACTTT
>TRBV28|-|TRBJ1-4|-
CASRGGANEKLFF
TGTGCCAGCAGGGGGGGGGCTAATGAAAAACTGTTTTTT
>TRBV9|-|TRBJ1-5|-
CASSTPGQPQHF
TGTGCCAGCAGCACCCCCGGGCAGCCCCAGCATTTT
>TRBV7-2|TRBD2|TRBJ2-7|-
CASSPLPGTTPYEQYF
TGTGCCAGCAGTCCATTACCGGGGACTACCCCCTACGAGCAGTACTTC
>TRBV5-3|-|TRBJ2-5|once
CARRLGLQETQYF
TGTGCCAGAAGGTTGGGACTCCAAGAGACCCAGTACTTC
>TRBV9|TRBD1|TRBJ2-2|once
CASSAQGADTGELFF
TGTGCCAGCAGCGCCCAGGGGGCCGACACCGGGGAGCTGTTTTTT
>TRBV28|TRBD2|TRBJ2-1|-
CASSRLAGGPYEQFF
TGTGCCAGCAGCCGACTAGCGGGAGGGCCCTATGAGCAGTTCTTC
>TRBV11-2|-|TRBJ2-7|few
CASSLVGAASYEQYF
TGTGCCAGCAGCTTAGTGGGGGCCGCTTCCTACGAGCAGTACTTC
>TRBV14|-|TRBJ2-6|-
CASSQLGGANVLTF
TGTGCCAGCAGCCAACTGGGGGGGGCCAACGTCCTGACTTTC
>TRBV28|-|TRBJ1-2|-
CASSDYIGPLYGYTF
TGTGCCAGCAGCGATTACATCGGGCCATTGTATGGCTACACCTTC
>TRBV5-5|TRBD2|TRBJ2-2|-
CASSLRPTSGERNTGELFF
TGTGCCAGCAGCTTGAGACCCACTAGCGGGGAAAGGAACACCGGGGAGCTGTTTTTT